This T cell receptor beta chain was sequenced in a study of T-cell memory formation after mild COVID-19. Findings and caveats of the study: Pre-infection memory already had some responding clones, implying cross-reactive memory joined.

With respect to this clonotype: Its matching antigen is unknown.

TCRdb fed the 5' RACE reads into MiXCR, producing one record per CDR3 protein. The sample comprises 360,000 or so distinct CDR3 sequences, 25% to 30% of which are singletons, and about 13% rests with the top ten. The CDR3 consists of 16 residues. Unmatched junction bases numbered 6, after V lost 1 base and J lost 4 bases. The germline V gene has CDR1 MGHRA and CDR2 YSYEKL. Sequencing was performed on PBMCs or a T cell subset sorted from them (not recorded which). This clonotype was sampled from an adult woman who had mild COVID-19 (a few samples of this study predate the infection). Cell type and time point are not known. This chain connects TRBV4-1 to TRBJ1-4, with TRBD1 matching 7 bases. CDR3 amino acids: CASSQAGTAFNEKLFF. The CDR3 DNA is TGCGCCAGCAGCCAAGCCGGGACAGCCTTTAATGAAAAACTGTTTTTT.